The sequence of this T cell receptor beta chain was determined in a study of OX40 agonist ivuxolimab in advanced cancers. This CDR3 is built from 16 residues. Germline V CDR1 and CDR2: GTSNPN, SVGIG (reference sequence). The V segment lost 0 bases and the J segment 3 bases; nucleotides outside the gene matches: 9. Sequencing was performed with immunoSEQ multiplex PCR; in TCRdb, only in-frame clones are kept and a portion is missing. The data show over 55,000 clones, around 77% seen once. The specimen comprised CD4+ or CD8+ T cells sorted from blood, sampled in a trial of the OX40 agonist ivuxolimab. The V and J genes are TRBV30 and TRBJ1-2; 8 positions match TRBD1. The TCR was taken from an adult with an advanced solid tumor such as melanoma, head and neck, liver or kidney cancer. CDR3 sequence reads: CAWSVRGQGAHYGYTF. The CDR3 DNA reads TGTGCCTGGAGTGTACGAGGGCAGGGGGCTCACTATGGCTACACCTTC.